This is a list of T cell receptor beta chains from one sample in a study of cytomegalovirus exposure and HLA in healthy donors. Sequencing used immunoSEQ multiplex PCR; TCRdb keeps in-frame clones, though not all of them. In the table there are approximately 100,000 clones, roughly three quarters of which are singletons. Sequencing was performed on PBMCs. The source of these receptors is a man aged 40-49 years in good health and CMV-seropositive. Each CDR3 is given with its conserved first and last residue. D genes are given only for firm matches. Not all rows give a size; the values are once, few, many and, for expanded clones, a class.

clone_size	v_call	d_call	j_call	cdr3_nt	cdr3_aa
-	TRBV7-8	TRBD1	TRBJ2-2	TGTGCCAGCAGCCTCGGACAGGGGGTTGGCACCGGGGAGCTGTTTTTT	CASSLGQGVGTGELFF
-	TRBV27	-	TRBJ1-4	TGTGCCAGCAGTTCCCCGCACGGGGGTTATGAAAAACTGTTTTTT	CASSSPHGGYEKLFF
-	TRBV28	-	TRBJ2-5	TGTGCCAGCAGTCCCCTAGACAGTCAAGAGACCCAGTACTTC	CASSPLDSQETQYF
few	TRBV6-1	TRBD1	TRBJ1-1	TGTGCCAGCAGTGAAAGGGGGCGGAACACTGAAGCTTTCTTT	CASSERGRNTEAFF
many	TRBV6-1	TRBD1	TRBJ2-7	TGTGCCAGCAGTGAGGGACAGGACACGGACGAGCAGTACTTC	CASSEGQDTDEQYF
-	TRBV7-9	TRBD1	TRBJ1-4	TGTGCCAGCAGCCTCGGACAGGGGCTAAATGAAAAACTGTTTTTT	CASSLGQGLNEKLFF
few	TRBV6-1	-	TRBJ2-5	TGTGCCAGCACCACTAACCCTGAGGAGACCCAGTACTTC	CASTTNPEETQYF
-	TRBV6-1	TRBD2	TRBJ2-3	TGTGCCAGCAGTACTAGCGGGAGCTTAGATACGCAGTATTTT	CASSTSGSLDTQYF
-	TRBV4-1	TRBD1	TRBJ2-7	TGCGCCAGCAGCCAAGATCGGACAGGGGGCTCCTACGAGCAGTACTTC	CASSQDRTGGSYEQYF
-	TRBV10-3	-	TRBJ2-7	TGTGCCATCAGTGAGTCGGGAGACGAGCAGTACTTC	CAISESGDEQYF
once	TRBV4-2	-	TRBJ2-2	TGTGCCAGCAGCCAAGTACCGGGAGTGCACACCGGGGAGCTGTTTTTT	CASSQVPGVHTGELFF
-	TRBV6-6	TRBD1	TRBJ1-2	TGTGCCAGCAGTTACCCGGGACAGGGGGTGGATGGCTACACCTTC	CASSYPGQGVDGYTF
-	TRBV9	TRBD1	TRBJ2-7	TGTGCCAGCAGCGTAGGACAGGGTAGAGACGAGCAGTACTTC	CASSVGQGRDEQYF
-	TRBV9	-	TRBJ1-3	TGTGCCAGCAGCTCCCGGACAGCTGGAAACACCATATATTTT	CASSSRTAGNTIYF
-	TRBV18	TRBD2	TRBJ2-7	TGTGCCAGCTCAGTCGGGACTAGCGCCGACGGCTTCGAGCAGTACTTC	CASSVGTSADGFEQYF
-	TRBV6-1	-	TRBJ2-2	TGTGCCAGCAGACGTGTGGGGCAGAACACCGGGGAGCTGTTTTTT	CASRRVGQNTGELFF
-	TRBV7-3	TRBD2	TRBJ2-5	TGTGCCAGCAGCTTAGATTCACGGGGGACTAGCGGGAAGAAGTACTTC	CASSLDSRGTSGKKYF
-	TRBV9	-	TRBJ1-1	TGTGCCAGCTCTGGGGGCTCGGCAGAAGCTTTCTTT	CASSGGSAEAFF
-	TRBV6-1	-	TRBJ2-2	TGTGCCATCACCCGACAGACGAACACCGGGGAGCTGTTTTTT	CAITRQTNTGELFF
-	TRBV15	-	TRBJ2-1	TGTGCCACCAGCAGAGATATGGCCAGTGGCCCTTACAATGAGCAGTTCTTC	CATSRDMASGPYNEQFF
-	TRBV10-3	TRBD2	TRBJ2-1	TGTGCCATCAGGGTAGCGGGAAAGGAGGCCGATGAGCAGTTCTTC	CAIRVAGKEADEQFF
once	TRBV30	TRBD1	TRBJ1-4	TGTGCCTGGGACCGACAGGGGGGAGAAAAACTGTTTTTT	CAWDRQGGEKLFF
-	TRBV6-1	TRBD1	TRBJ1-2	TGTGCCAGCAGTGCCCGGACAGGAGCTAACTATGGCTACACCTTC	CASSARTGANYGYTF
-	TRBV28	TRBD1	TRBJ1-1	TGTGCCAGCAGCTCGACAGGGGCCACTGAAGCTTTCTTT	CASSSTGATEAFF
-	TRBV13	TRBD1	TRBJ2-6	TGTGCCAGCAGCTGGGGACAGCTGGGCCCCGACTTCTCTGGGGCCAACGTCCTGACTTTC	CASSWGQLGPDFSGANVLTF
-	TRBV27	TRBD1	TRBJ2-1	TGTGCCAGCAGTGGGACAGTTAACAATGAGCAGTTCTTC	CASSGTVNNEQFF
once	TRBV27	TRBD1	TRBJ2-7	TGTGCCAGCCGGACAGGTACAATCTCCTACGAGCAGTACTTC	CASRTGTISYEQYF
-	TRBV18	-	TRBJ2-3	TGTGCCAGCTCACCGGACCAGGGGCGTGATACGCAGTATTTT	CASSPDQGRDTQYF
-	TRBV27	-	TRBJ1-5	TGTGCCAGCAGTTTGTCCGGTAGCAATCAGCCCCAGCATTTT	CASSLSGSNQPQHF
-	TRBV9	TRBD1	TRBJ2-1	TGTGCCAGCAGCGCCCCCGGGACAGGGGTCAATGAGCAGTTCTTC	CASSAPGTGVNEQFF
-	TRBV7-2	-	TRBJ2-7	TGTGCCAGCAGCCCGACAGACTCCTACGAGCAGTACTTC	CASSPTDSYEQYF
-	TRBV4-3	-	TRBJ2-7	TGCGCCAGCAGCCCTAGTACCGGAGCGGGCCTATACGAGCAGTACTTC	CASSPSTGAGLYEQYF
-	TRBV7-2	-	TRBJ2-2	TGTGCCAGCAGGACCGGGTCCGGAGAAGTGGCCGGGGAGCTGTTTTTT	CASRTGSGEVAGELFF
-	TRBV19	TRBD1	TRBJ1-1	TGTGCCAGTAGTATCACAGGGGGGACTGAAGCTTTCTTT	CASSITGGTEAFF
-	TRBV28	-	TRBJ1-4	TGTGCCAGCAGTTTACGGGGACTGTATGAAAAACTGTTTTTT	CASSLRGLYEKLFF
-	TRBV30	TRBD1	TRBJ2-7	TGTGCCTGGAACCGACAGGGGGGGCACGAGCAGTACTTC	CAWNRQGGHEQYF